These 10 T cell receptor beta chains were sequenced from one sample in a study of blood T cell repertoires in COVID-19. The protocol was immunoSEQ multiplex PCR, while the TCRdb copy is restricted to in-frame clones and leaves out a portion. The repertoire holds 200,000 to 300,000 clones, with around 87% as singletons. What was sequenced was peripheral blood. The receptor set was obtained from a woman aged 70 to 79 with active or convalescent COVID-19.

The V call is TRBV19, the J call TRBJ1-1; 7 nucleotides agree with TRBD1. This CDR3 spans 18 amino acids. J was trimmed by 3 bases and V by 3 bases; bases with no gene match: 16. Looked up from germline, CDR1 is LNHDA and CDR2 is SQIVND (reference sequence). CDR3 region: CASSIGFRGRRVDTEAFF. Written as DNA, the CDR3 is TGTGCCAGTAGTATTGGGTTTAGGGGGCGAAGGGTGGACACTGAAGCTTTCTTT.

The chain joins TRBV7-9 to TRBJ1-4, with 9 bases fitting TRBD1. Judging by the DNA end, TRBJ2-2 fits better; the J call may be wrong. Germline V gene data show CDR1 as SEHNR and CDR2 as FQNEAQ (reference sequence). The CDR3 contains 16 residues. For the CDR3, the DNA is TGTGCCAGCAGCGCTTCTCCGGGACAGGGCTCCAGGGAGCTGTTTTTT. It specifies CASSASPGQGSRELFF.

This clone was seen a single time. The chain links TRBV3-1 (or the pseudogene TRBV3-2) to TRBJ2-3; D might be TRBD2 (7 bases). Germline V gene lookup returns CDR1 LGHDT and CDR2 YNNKEL (reference sequence). The CDR3 is 16 amino acids. V was pared by 0 bases and J by 4 bases, with 14 bases between. Here the CDR3 reads CASSQDGGGVADTQYF. In DNA, the CDR3 is TGTGCCAGCAGCCAAGATGGGGGGGGCGTAGCAGATACGCAGTATTTT.

The rearrangement uses TRBV7-2 and TRBJ1-1, with a weak D call TRBD1 (6 bases). The CDR3 is made up of 15 amino acids. V was shortened by 5 bases and J by 8 bases, with 21 bases between the two germline ends. Per germline, CDR1 SGHTA and CDR2 FQGNSA. In DNA, the CDR3 is TGTGCCAGCAGCCCCGACAGGCAGCGATTCCTCGAAGCTTTCTTT. It yields the protein CASSPDRQRFLEAFF.

The chain carries TRBV6-5 and TRBJ2-7; no clear D. Germline V gives CDR1 MNHEY, CDR2 SVGAGI. The CDR3 length is 12 residues. V shed 11 bases and J shed 4 bases, with 15 bases lying between them. CDR3: CASKPHLYEQYF. The CDR3 coding sequence is TGTGCCTCTAAGCCCCATCTTTACGAGCAGTACTTC.

The rearrangement joins TRBV7-2 to TRBJ2-1, with a possible D match to TRBD2 (5 bases). V gave up 5 bases and J gave up 2 bases, with 10 bases separating them. This CDR3 region has 14 residues. Germline lookup yields CDR1 SGHTA and CDR2 FQGNSA. The CDR3 here is CASSTYGAYNEQFF. CDR3 sequence (DNA): TGTGCCAGCAGCACTTACGGGGCCTACAATGAGCAGTTCTTC.

V is TRBV15 and J is TRBJ1-5, with 7 bases fitting TRBD1. The V gene's germline CDR1 is LNHNV and CDR2 YYDKDF (reference sequence). Unmatched junction bases numbered 8, after V lost 6 bases and J lost 6 bases. The CDR3 spans 14 residues. CDR3 DNA: TGTGCCACCAGTAAGGGGGCGCTTTCTCAGCCCCAGCATTTT. Encoded protein: CATSKGALSQPQHF.

This chain links TRBV10-3 with TRBJ1-2, with 9 bases that match TRBD1. The CDR3 runs 14 residues. Trimming at V came to 6 bases and at J to 3 bases, leaving 5 bases not matched to a gene. Germline lookup yields CDR1 ENHRY and CDR2 SYGVKD. CDR3 sequence reads: CAISRTGEDYGYTF. CDR3 DNA sequence: TGTGCCATCAGCCGGACAGGGGAGGACTATGGCTACACCTTC.

V gene TRBV7-3 combines with J gene TRBJ1-1; TRBD1 matches 8 bases. With V trimmed by 0 bases and J by 5 bases, 5 bases remained unmatched. The germline V gene has CDR1 SGHTA and CDR2 FQGTGA. CDR3 length: 15 amino acids. The CDR3 protein is CASSLTSDRGTEAFF. CDR3 sequence (DNA): TGTGCCAGCAGCTTAACGTCTGACAGGGGTACTGAAGCTTTCTTT.

CDR3 loop: CASSLRGGRSEQFF. DNA for the CDR3: TGCGCCAGCAGCCTGCGGGGGGGCCGAAGTGAGCAGTTCTTC. The chain links TRBV5-1 to TRBJ2-1, with TRBD2 matching 9 bases. The CDR3 length is 14 residues. V lost 4 bases and J lost 9; bases outside the gene matches: 8. Germline V CDR1 and CDR2: SGHRS, YFSETQ.